This T cell receptor (beta chain) was recovered during a study of patients and donors after allogeneic stem cell transplantation. Germline CDR1 is SGHDT and CDR2 is YYEEEE. V shed 6 bases, J shed 8 bases, and the junction held 14 bases outside the gene matches. The length of the CDR3 is 15 residues. Each CDR3 protein gets one entry after TCRdb re-called the RT-PCR reads with MiXCR. In the table there are about 230,000 distinct CDR3 sequences, 14% of which are singletons. A few counts support this clonotype. The sample was blood, either unsorted or a sorted T cell fraction (not recorded which). The rearrangement uses TRBV5-6 and TRBJ2-1; TRBD1 matches at 7 bases. The receptor was derived from a human donor who was either an allogeneic HSCT recipient or a stem cell or donor lymphocyte infusion donor (not recorded which). It is not recorded whose cells these are; they may come from a transplant donor. CDR3 nucleotide sequence: TGTGCCAGCAACCCGACAGGGCGGTCAACCCATGAGCAGTTCTTC. Its protein product is CASNPTGRSTHEQFF.